A selection of T cell receptor beta chains follows, all from one sample in a study of blood T cells in healthy people across ages. TCRdb called the 5' RACE reads again in MiXCR, with one record for every CDR3 protein. The data contain 700,000 to 850,000 distinct CDR3 sequences, about 55% of them seen just once; the ten biggest clones take up around 40%. The sequenced material came from blood. These receptors came from an elderly man in good health. Each CDR3 is given with its conserved first and last residue. Each record gives: CDR3 protein, CDR3 DNA, J gene, CDR3 length, V gene, clone size, D gene. The D gene is left open where the match is weak. Clone size is stated in some rows and not others, as once, few, many or a class when expanded.

CASSLPGTGKYEQYF | TGTGCCAGCAGCTTACCCGGGACAGGGAAATACGAGCAGTACTTC | TRBJ2-7 | 15 | TRBV7-9 | few | TRBD1
CASSLGQGREAFF | TGTGCCAGCAGCTTAGGACAGGGAAGAGAAGCTTTCTTT | TRBJ1-1 | 13 | TRBV7-9 | once | TRBD1
CASARREGSYNEQFF | TGTGCTAGTGCCAGGCGGGAGGGCTCCTACAATGAGCAGTTCTTC | TRBJ2-1 | 15 | TRBV12-5 | NA | TRBD2
CASSESGGPSEQYF | TGCGCCAGCAGTGAGTCGGGTGGCCCCAGTGAGCAGTACTTC | TRBJ2-5 | 14 | TRBV10-1 | NA | NA
CSASPREVGNEQYF | TGCAGTGCTAGTCCCCGGGAGGTGGGGAATGAGCAGTACTTC | TRBJ2-5 | 14 | TRBV20-1 | NA | TRBD2
CAGSLRDGAYEQYF | TGTGCCGGCAGTTTACGGGACGGCGCCTACGAGCAGTACTTC | TRBJ2-7 | 14 | TRBV27 | NA | NA
CASKASMNGEAFF | TGCGCCAGCAAAGCAAGTATGAACGGGGAAGCTTTCTTT | TRBJ1-1 | 13 | TRBV10-2 | once | NA
CATIRTGGRRETQYF | TGTGCCACCATACGGACAGGGGGCCGAAGGGAGACCCAGTACTTC | TRBJ2-5 | 15 | TRBV24-1 | few | TRBD1
CASSEIAGAEQYF | TGTGCCAGCAGTGAAATAGCGGGAGCCGAGCAGTACTTC | TRBJ2-7 | 13 | TRBV2 | NA | TRBD2
CSARVRTSGTGIGTDTQYF | TGCAGTGCTAGAGTACGGACTAGCGGGACTGGGATTGGGACAGATACGCAGTATTTT | TRBJ2-3 | 19 | TRBV20-1 | NA | TRBD2
CASIKEDSTTVEAFF | TGTGCCAGCATAAAGGAGGACAGCACTACCGTTGAAGCTTTCTTT | TRBJ1-1 | 15 | TRBV2 | NA | NA
CASSLGRGSREQYF | TGTGCCAGCAGTTTAGGGCGGGGATCCCGGGAGCAGTACTTC | TRBJ2-4 | 14 | TRBV27 | NA | NA
CASSLAGPIVNEQFF | TGTGCCAGCAGCTTAGCCGGGCCCATTGTCAATGAGCAGTTCTTC | TRBJ2-1 | 15 | TRBV7-2 | NA | NA
CASSPGAGLTYEQYF | TGTGCCAGCAGCCCGGGGGCAGGGTTGACCTACGAGCAGTACTTC | TRBJ2-7 | 15 | TRBV7-2 | NA | NA
CSVEDGGQGPYEQYF | TGCAGCGTTGAAGATGGTGGACAGGGTCCCTACGAGCAGTACTTC | TRBJ2-7 | 15 | TRBV29-1 | NA | TRBD1
CASSLEVGVGEQYF | TGTGCCAGCAGCTTAGAAGTGGGAGTGGGTGAGCAGTACTTC | TRBJ2-7 | 14 | TRBV7-9 | NA | NA
CASGPTGGKTGELFF | TGTGCCAGCGGCCCAACGGGGGGAAAGACCGGGGAGCTGTTTTTT | TRBJ2-2 | 15 | TRBV9 | once | TRBD2
CASSLVVRTDTDTQYF | TGTGCCAGCAGTTTGGTGGTGAGGACAGACACAGATACGCAGTATTTT | TRBJ2-3 | 16 | TRBV28 | few | NA
CASSSLQGSGKNIQYF | TGTGCCAGCAGTTCACTACAGGGTAGTGGCAAAAACATTCAGTACTTC | TRBJ2-4 | 16 | TRBV27 | NA | NA
CASSPRAEEQYF | TGTGCCAGCAGTCCGCGGGCGGAAGAGCAGTACTTC | TRBJ2-7 | 12 | TRBV6-5 | NA | NA
CASSQAGGNTIYF | TGTGCCAGCAGCCAAGCGGGTGGAAACACCATATATTTT | TRBJ1-3 | 13 | TRBV14 | NA | NA
CASSLLGARNTEAFF | TGTGCCAGCAGTTTATTAGGGGCTAGGAACACTGAAGCTTTCTTT | TRBJ1-1 | 15 | TRBV12-3/TRBV12-4 | few | NA
CASSLFFVGGRPTGELFF | TGTGCCAGCAGTTTATTTTTCGTGGGAGGCAGGCCCACCGGGGAGCTGTTTTTT | TRBJ2-2 | 18 | TRBV28 | few | NA
CASSPLPRTGSTDTQYF | TGTGCCAGCAGCCCCCTGCCCCGCACAGGGAGCACAGATACGCAGTATTTT | TRBJ2-3 | 17 | TRBV7-3 | NA | NA
CASSLRGSMIYNEQFF | TGTGCCAGCAGCTTAAGGGGGTCCATGATCTACAATGAGCAGTTCTTC | TRBJ2-1 | 16 | TRBV7-3 | NA | NA
CASSEGQKYEQYF | TGCGCCAGCAGTGAGGGACAGAAATACGAGCAGTACTTC | TRBJ2-7 | 13 | TRBV10-1 | NA | NA
CASSQTIYGYTF | TGTGCCAGCAGCCAAACAATCTATGGCTACACCTTC | TRBJ1-2 | 12 | TRBV7-9 | NA | NA
CASRQGQGDYNEQFF | TGTGCCAGCAGACAGGGACAGGGGGATTACAATGAGCAGTTCTTC | TRBJ2-1 | 15 | TRBV12-3/TRBV12-4 | NA | TRBD1
CSAGTTYNEQFF | TGCAGCGCCGGGACAACCTACAATGAGCAGTTCTTC | TRBJ2-1 | 12 | TRBV29-1 | NA | NA
CASSGSEGGEQYF | TGCGCCAGCAGCGGCTCAGAGGGGGGAGAGCAGTACTTC | TRBJ2-7 | 13 | TRBV5-1 | NA | NA
CAGSLAPQFGEQYF | TGTGCCGGCAGCTTAGCTCCACAGTTTGGTGAGCAGTACTTC | TRBJ2-5 | 14 | TRBV7-2 | NA | NA
CASSSNPLRAGRHEQYF | TGTGCCAGCAGCTCCAACCCGCTCCGAGCGGGAAGACACGAGCAGTACTTC | TRBJ2-7 | 17 | TRBV5-6 | NA | TRBD2
CASSVAQTYEQYF | TGTGCCAGCAGCGTCGCTCAGACCTACGAGCAGTACTTC | TRBJ2-7 | 13 | TRBV9 | NA | NA
CASSLEGTSWTEQFF | TGTGCCAGCAGCTTAGAAGGGACTAGCTGGACCGAGCAGTTCTTC | TRBJ2-1 | 15 | TRBV7-2 | NA | TRBD2
CSARNIPSESTDTQYF | TGCAGTGCTAGAAATATCCCTTCGGAAAGCACAGATACGCAGTATTTT | TRBJ2-3 | 16 | TRBV20-1 | NA | NA
CASSPRETSAQYF | TGTGCCAGCAGCCCCCGGGAAACCTCTGCGCAGTACTTC | TRBJ2-7 | 13 | TRBV7-2 | few | NA
CSAGQGGRNEKLFF | TGCAGTGCAGGACAGGGCGGGCGAAATGAAAAACTGTTTTTT | TRBJ1-4 | 14 | TRBV20-1 | NA | TRBD1
CASSVGSGSSYEQYF | TGTGCCAGCAGCGTAGGCAGCGGGAGCTCCTACGAGCAGTACTTC | TRBJ2-7 | 15 | TRBV9 | NA | TRBD2
CASRGQTSGRENEQFF | TGTGCCAGCAGGGGACAGACTAGCGGGAGAGAGAATGAGCAGTTCTTC | TRBJ2-1 | 16 | TRBV12-3/TRBV12-4 | many | TRBD2
CASTTGSHEQYF | TGTGCCAGCACGACTGGGTCCCACGAGCAGTACTTC | TRBJ2-7 | 12 | TRBV6-5 | NA | NA
CASSQDSAGVRTEAFF | TGCGCCAGCAGCCAAGATTCGGCGGGGGTTCGGACTGAAGCTTTCTTT | TRBJ1-1 | 16 | TRBV4-1 | NA | NA